This is a list of T cell receptor beta chains from one sample in a study of long-term antiretroviral therapy in people with HIV. Produced via immunoSEQ multiplex PCR; TCRdb's table is partial and in-frame only. Among about 17,000 clones listed, approximately 72% were seen once. Sequences were derived from unsorted PBMCs, sampled 0.3 years after starting antiretroviral therapy. The origin of the receptors is a woman between 45 and 65 years old with HIV. Each CDR3 is given with its conserved first and last residue. A D gene is named only where the DNA matches it firmly. Clone size appears in some rows only: once, few, many, or a class for an expanded clone.

cdr3_nt cdr3_aa j_call clone_size v_call d_call
TGTGCCAGCAGCCCACAGAGGGCAAACACTGAAGCTTTCTTT CASSPQRANTEAFF TRBJ1-1 - TRBV2 -
TGTGCCAGCGCGAAGTTGTGGAATTCACCCCTCCACTTT CASAKLWNSPLHF TRBJ1-6 - TRBV7-3 -
TGTGCCAGCAGCCAAAACAGGGGGAACGAGCAGTACTTC CASSQNRGNEQYF TRBJ2-7 - TRBV14 TRBD1
TGTGCCAGCAGCCCGGACAGGGCGAGTCAGCCCCAGCATTTT CASSPDRASQPQHF TRBJ1-5 - TRBV6-4 TRBD1
TGCGCCAGCAGCCAAGCCGCCAGTCTCTACGAGCAGTACTTC CASSQAASLYEQYF TRBJ2-7 once TRBV4-1 -
TGCGCCAGCAGCTTTGCAGGGCCGAACACTGAAGCTTTCTTT CASSFAGPNTEAFF TRBJ1-1 - TRBV5-1 -
TGTGCCACCAGCAGAGTGTCTAGTGAAAAACTGTTTTTT CATSRVSSEKLFF TRBJ1-4 - TRBV15 -
TGCGCCAGCAGCGGCGGTGGGACAGGGCCGAGCACAGATACGCAGTATTTT CASSGGGTGPSTDTQYF TRBJ2-3 - TRBV5-1 TRBD1
TGTGCTAGTGGTTTAGGGACGGCTGACTATGGCTACACCTTC CASGLGTADYGYTF TRBJ1-2 - TRBV12-5 -
TGTGCCAGCAGTGGGGGGAGGGATGAAAAACTGTTTTTT CASSGGRDEKLFF TRBJ1-4 - TRBV6-1 -
TGTGCCAGCTCGTCGGACAGGGGTGATACGCAGTATTTT CASSSDRGDTQYF TRBJ2-3 - TRBV18 TRBD1
TGTGCCAGCAGCGTCCGGGGGACAGGGGACGCCGGGGAGCTGTTTTTT CASSVRGTGDAGELFF TRBJ2-2 - TRBV5-6 TRBD1
TGTGCCAGCAGCACCAGACTAGTCAATAATGAGCAGTTCTTC CASSTRLVNNEQFF TRBJ2-1 once TRBV7-8 -
TGTGCCAGCAGCTCAACGACAGTGAACACTGAAGCTTTCTTT CASSSTTVNTEAFF TRBJ1-1 - TRBV6-5 -
TGTGCCAGCAGACAGGGAAGTTTTACAGATACGCAGTATTTT CASRQGSFTDTQYF TRBJ2-3 - TRBV5-8 -
TGTGCCATCAGTGAGTCGGGCAGGCCTCAGCCCCAGCATTTT CAISESGRPQPQHF TRBJ1-5 - TRBV10-3 -
TGTGCCAGTAGTTCCGGGACAGGGCTCACTGAAGCTTTCTTT CASSSGTGLTEAFF TRBJ1-1 - TRBV19 TRBD1
TGTGCCAGCAGCTTAGGACGGGAAGCTTTCTTT CASSLGREAFF TRBJ1-1 - TRBV7-2 -
TGTGCCAGCTCACCACTGGAGGAGGAAAGCGGAGCTTTCTTT CASSPLEEESGAFF TRBJ1-1 - TRBV18 -
TGCAGCGTTGCCCCCGGGGGGGCTTCCAGTGAGCAGTTCTTC CSVAPGGASSEQFF TRBJ2-1 - TRBV29-1 TRBD2
TGTGCCAGCAGCCAAGCAGTGTACAGGGACTACAATGAGCAGTTCTTC CASSQAVYRDYNEQFF TRBJ2-1 - TRBV14 -
TGCAGCGCTGGACAGGGGGCCACTGAAGCTTTCTTT CSAGQGATEAFF TRBJ1-1 - TRBV29-1 TRBD1
TGTGCCAGCAGCTTAGTAAACGTGGGAACAGTAGAAGCTTTCTTT CASSLVNVGTVEAFF TRBJ1-1 - TRBV7-9 -
TGTGCCAGCAGCCCAGACGGGGGTTCCTACAATGAGCAGTTCTTC CASSPDGGSYNEQFF TRBJ2-1 - TRBV11-3 -
TGTGCCAGCAGCCTAGAAATTTCTGTCGGGACCCAGTACTTC CASSLEISVGTQYF TRBJ2-5 - TRBV7-9 -
TGTGCCAGCAGCAGAATCTCTGGGGCCAACGTCCTGACTTTC CASSRISGANVLTF TRBJ2-6 - TRBV14 -
TGTGCCAGCAGCTCAAGAAGCCTAGCGGACAATGAGCAGTTCTTC CASSSRSLADNEQFF TRBJ2-1 - TRBV5-4 TRBD2
TGTGCCAGCAGCCGAGGGTACGGGATCGGGGCAGATACGCAGTATTTT CASSRGYGIGADTQYF TRBJ2-3 - TRBV7-9 -
TGTGCCAGCAGTACTACGCAAGAGACCCAGTACTTC CASSTTQETQYF TRBJ2-5 - TRBV14 -
TGTGCCAGCAGCTTAGCGACCGGACTAGCGGGGGGCCGAGTGTTTTTT CASSLATGLAGGRVFF TRBJ2-2 - TRBV7-2 TRBD2
TGCGCCAGCAGCTTGGAACTCGTAGGGGGGAAAGATGGCTACACCTTC CASSLELVGGKDGYTF TRBJ1-2 - TRBV5-1 -
TGTGCCAGCAGTCCCCCTCCAGGGGGCGAGAACTATGGCTACACCTTC CASSPPPGGENYGYTF TRBJ1-2 few TRBV28 TRBD1
TGTGCCAGCAGCGCTCGGGAGGAGCAGTACTTC CASSAREEQYF TRBJ2-7 few TRBV2 -